These T cell receptor beta chains were read from a single sample in a study of long-term antiretroviral therapy in people with HIV. Only in-frame clones appear in the TCRdb table, and some are missing; sequencing was by immunoSEQ multiplex PCR. The data contain approximately 10,000 clones, 76% of them seen just once; the ten biggest clones take up 19%. Sequenced here: unsorted PBMCs, sampled at the start of antiretroviral therapy, before treatment. The source of these receptors is a man between 25 and 39 years old with HIV. The CDR3 runs from the conserved cysteine through the conserved F or W. The order of the fields is CDR3 protein, CDR3 DNA, V gene, clone size, D gene, J gene. The D gene is left open where the match is weak. The size field is filled for only some rows; it gives once, few, many or a size class.

CASSPRSPPFRGNTVYF TGTGCCAGCAGCCCTCGAAGTCCACCCTTTCGGGGAAACACCGTATATTTT TRBV21-1 . . TRBJ1-3
CASSLETGGETQYF TGCGCCAGCAGCTTGGAAACAGGGGGGGAGACCCAGTACTTC TRBV5-1 . TRBD1 TRBJ2-5
CASSLWDREDYGYTF TGTGCCAGCAGCCTCTGGGACAGGGAGGACTATGGCTACACCTTC TRBV7-9 . TRBD1 TRBJ1-2
CASSSPGTGIPGELFF TGTGCCAGCAGTTCACCCGGGACAGGGATACCCGGGGAGCTGTTTTTT TRBV7-9 . TRBD1 TRBJ2-2
CASSLGPGGTYEQYF TGTGCCAGCAGCTTGGGGCCAGGGGGCACCTACGAGCAGTACTTC TRBV5-4 . TRBD1 TRBJ2-7
CASSLYPLGTGSSYNEQFF TGTGCCAGCAGCTTATATCCGTTGGGGACAGGGAGCTCCTACAATGAGCAGTTCTTC TRBV7-3 . TRBD1 TRBJ2-1
CASSPIRAYEQYF TGTGCCAGCAGCCCGATCCGGGCTTACGAGCAGTACTTC TRBV7-9 few . TRBJ2-7
CASSVGLAADTQYF TGTGCCAGCAGCGTGGGACTAGCAGCAGATACGCAGTATTTT TRBV9 few TRBD2 TRBJ2-3
CASSVGGGRASETQYF TGTGCCAGCAGCGTAGGGGGCGGGAGGGCCTCAGAGACCCAGTACTTC TRBV9 . TRBD2 TRBJ2-5
CASSLAGVFEQYF TGTGCCAGCAGCTTAGCTGGCGTATTCGAGCAGTACTTC TRBV11-1 . . TRBJ2-7
CASTRRSLEGSQHF TGTGCCAGTACCCGACGATCCTTGGAGGGGTCCCAGCATTTT TRBV19 . . TRBJ1-5
CASSPRAQVIYNEQFF TGTGCCAGCAGTCCAAGGGCCCAGGTTATTTACAATGAGCAGTTCTTC TRBV11-2 . . TRBJ2-1
CASSARGVGQGNF . TRBV6-1 few . TRBJ2-7
CASSLSADYNQPQHF TGTGCCAGCAGTTTATCGGCCGATTACAATCAGCCCCAGCATTTT TRBV27 . . TRBJ1-5
CASSNAGAGTGGVCTEAFF TGTGCCAGCAGCAACGCGGGGGCCGGGACAGGGGGTGTGTGTACTGAAGCTTTCTTT TRBV21-1 . . TRBJ1-1
CASSLIHEPGGPGTEAFF TGCGCCAGCAGCCTTATTCACGAACCCGGGGGCCCGGGGACTGAAGCTTTCTTT TRBV4-1 . . TRBJ1-1
CASSGHQPQETQYF TGTGCCAGCAGCGGTCACCAACCTCAGGAGACCCAGTACTTC TRBV9 . . TRBJ2-5
CASSFRAINTGELFF TGTGCCAGCAGCTTTCGGGCGATAAACACCGGGGAGCTGTTTTTT TRBV5-6 once . TRBJ2-2
CASSLTFDNEQFF TGTGCCAGCAGCTTAACGTTCGACAATGAGCAGTTCTTC TRBV7-3 . . TRBJ2-1
CASSLSGPYEQYF TGTGCCAGCAGCTTGTCGGGGCCCTACGAGCAGTACTTC TRBV5-6 . . TRBJ2-7
CASSSGEKNDEQYF TGTGCTAGCAGCTCCGGCGAAAAAAACGACGAGCAGTACTTC TRBV7-7 . . TRBJ2-7
CAWIGRHPLTDTQYF TGTGCCTGGATAGGTCGGCATCCTCTCACAGATACGCAGTATTTT TRBV30 . . TRBJ2-3
CASQTSLSVNEQFF TGTGCCAGTCAGACTAGCCTTTCAGTCAATGAGCAGTTCTTC TRBV27 . TRBD2 TRBJ2-1
CARSYDRAYLNTEAFF TGTGCCAGAAGTTATGACAGGGCTTATTTGAACACTGAAGCTTTCTTT TRBV5-3 . TRBD1 TRBJ1-1
CASSLAMAVGMSYEQYF TGTGCCAGCAGCTTAGCTATGGCCGTCGGGATGTCCTACGAGCAGTACTTC TRBV7-9 few . TRBJ2-7
CASSYSGAGGTYEQYF TGTGCCAGCAGTTACTCCGGTGCGGGAGGCACCTACGAGCAGTACTTC TRBV6-5 once TRBD2 TRBJ2-7
CASSWTSGNYEQYF TGTGCCAGCAGCTGGACTAGCGGGAACTACGAGCAGTACTTC TRBV11-1 . TRBD2 TRBJ2-7
CASSPPTGIYEQYF TGTGCCAGCAGTCCTCCGACAGGGATCTACGAGCAGTACTTC TRBV25-1 . TRBD1 TRBJ2-7
CATRLAGNEQFF TGTGCCACCCGCCTAGCGGGGAATGAGCAGTTCTTC TRBV27 few TRBD2 TRBJ2-1
CASSQETGWYEQYF TGTGCCAGCAGCCAAGAGACAGGGTGGTACGAGCAGTACTTC TRBV14 large TRBD1 TRBJ2-7